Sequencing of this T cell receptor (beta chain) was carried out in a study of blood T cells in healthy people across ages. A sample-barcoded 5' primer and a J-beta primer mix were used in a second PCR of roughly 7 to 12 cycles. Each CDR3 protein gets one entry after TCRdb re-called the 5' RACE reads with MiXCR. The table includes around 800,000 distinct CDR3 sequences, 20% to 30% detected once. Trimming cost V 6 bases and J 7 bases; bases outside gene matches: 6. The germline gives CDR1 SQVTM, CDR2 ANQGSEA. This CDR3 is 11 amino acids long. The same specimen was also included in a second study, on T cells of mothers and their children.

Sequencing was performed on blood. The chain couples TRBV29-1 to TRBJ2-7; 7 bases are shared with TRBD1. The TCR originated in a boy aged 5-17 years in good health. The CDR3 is CSVEQGSEQYF. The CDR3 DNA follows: TGCAGCGTAGAACAGGGGAGTGAGCAGTACTTC.